The 14 T cell receptor beta chains given below trace back to one sample, sequenced in a study of spatial heterogeneity in lung cancer. TCRdb re-called the 5' RACE reads with MiXCR, one entry per CDR3 protein. The sample includes 25,000 to 30,000 distinct CDR3 sequences, over 10% seen only once; the top ten take 25%. Time point described: sample taken at primary tumor resection. No cells were sorted before sequencing. The whole RNA sequenced was extracted from tumor, nontumor lung or frozen PBMC. The specimen was PBMCs, collected at surgery. The receptors come from a female donor with early-stage non-small cell lung cancer.

This clonotype was found many times. The chain links TRBV12-3 or TRBV12-4 to TRBJ1-5; D uncertain. CDR3 length equals 14 residues. Trimming stripped 5 bases from V and 6 bases from J, with 14 bases between. This chain's CDR3 is CASSNIAGPQPQHF. The CDR3 region has the DNA TGTGCCAGCAGTAACATTGCCGGGCCTCAGCCCCAGCATTTT.

This clonotype came up many times. V gene TRBV14 combines with J gene TRBJ2-7, with D possibly being TRBD2 (6 bases). CDR3 length: 14 residues. With 6 bases removed from V and 0 bases from J, the gap between germline ends came to 12 bases. Looked up from germline, CDR1 is SGHDN and CDR2 is FVKESK. CDR3: CASSRLESSYEQYF. CDR3 sequence (DNA): TGTGCCAGCAGTAGACTAGAGAGCTCCTACGAGCAGTACTTC.

Concerning this clonotype itself: This may arise from a read error, as a much more abundant clone is one base away. The CDR3 DNA reads as TGTGCCAGCAGCAAAGTTCGTTACAGACCCTACGAGCAGTACTTC. Translated, it gives CASSKVRYRPYEQYF. This rearrangement joins TRBV21-1 to TRBJ2-7. TRBV21-1 constitutes a pseudogene. CDR3 length: 15 residues.

In this sample, this clonotype turned up many times. This chain uses TRBV12-3 or TRBV12-4 with TRBJ1-1, with no clear D. This CDR3 is 12 amino acids long. The V and J ends lost 8 bases and 5 bases respectively, with 12 bases between them. The CDR3 sequence: CASCLSWTEAFF. Written as DNA, the CDR3 is TGTGCCAGCTGCCTTAGCTGGACTGAAGCTTTCTTT.

This clonotype has ten or more counts. This sequence joins TRBV7-2 and TRBJ1-3; D is unresolved. Trimming shortened V by 4 bases and J by 1 base, and 8 bases separated the two germline ends. The CDR3 contains 14 residues. The germline gives CDR1 SGHTA, CDR2 FQGNSA. Written as DNA, the CDR3 is TGTGCCAGCAGCTCGGACTGGTCTGGAAACACCATATATTTT. It encodes CASSSDWSGNTIYF.

The J gene is TRBJ1-5, the V gene TRBV28; D may be TRBD1 (5 bases). The V gene's germline CDR1 is MDHEN and CDR2 SYDVKM. V lost 7 bases and J lost 7, with 26 bases in between. The CDR3 extends over 17 amino acids. The CDR3 loop is CASTLWQGSPARQPQHF. The CDR3 bases are TGTGCCAGCACCTTATGGCAGGGTAGCCCCGCCAGGCAGCCCCAGCATTTT.

This clonotype was seen many times. For the CDR3, the DNA is TGTGCCAGCAGCAGCCAGGGTCGAGATACGGGGGAGCTGTTTTTT. Residues: CASSSQGRDTGELFF. This chain links TRBV7-9 with TRBJ2-2; possibly TRBD1 for D (5 bases). CDR1 and CDR2 (germline): SEHNR, FQNEAQ (reference sequence). V lost 5 bases and J lost 8, with 18 bases in between. The CDR3 is 15 residues long.

This clonotype was recorded at least ten times. This chain connects TRBV4-3 to TRBJ1-1, with D perhaps TRBD1 (6 bases). The CDR3 contains 16 residues. Germline values: CDR1 LGHNA, CDR2 YSLEER. V was clipped by 0 bases and J by 7 bases, with 18 bases between them. The CDR3 region is CASSQEIGGRNGEAFF. In nucleotides, the CDR3 is TGCGCCAGCAGCCAAGAGATTGGGGGGCGTAATGGTGAAGCTTTCTTT.

On this clonotype itself: Because the CDR3 is missing its conserved closing phenylalanine or tryptophan, this is likely a read error. This chain connects TRBV25-1 to TRBJ1-4, with D possibly being TRBD1 (6 bases). In germline, CDR1 is MGHDK, CDR2 SYGVNS. This CDR3 comprises 17 residues. Trimming removed 7 bases from V and 0 bases from J, with 18 bases in between. The CDR3 coding sequence is TGTGCCAGCATGGGGGGGGCGAGGAGCGCAACTAATGAAAAACTGTTTTCT. It is translated as CASMGGARSATNEKLFS.

This clonotype was picked up many times. V usage is TRBV7-8 and J usage is TRBJ2-7, with TRBD1 matching 11 bases. Looked up from germline, CDR1 is SGHVS and CDR2 is FQNEAQ. This CDR3 is built from 14 residues. V lost 5 bases to trimming and J lost 2 bases; unmatched junction nucleotides: 2. Here the CDR3 DNA reads TGTGCCAGCAGCCCGGGACAGGGGGCCTACGAGCAGTACTTC. As protein: CASSPGQGAYEQYF.

This clonotype was detected many times. This chain connects TRBV12-3 or TRBV12-4 to TRBJ2-7, with TRBD2 matching 11 bases. The CDR3 covers 15 residues. J was trimmed by 3 bases and V by 1 base; bases with no gene match: 2. CDR3 sequence: CASSLVLAGVYEQYF. The CDR3 DNA reads TGTGCCAGCAGTTTAGTACTAGCGGGAGTCTACGAGCAGTACTTC.

V and J are TRBV4-2 and TRBJ1-4; D possibly corresponds to TRBD1 (5 bases). Germline CDR1 LGHNA, CDR2 YNFKEQ. The CDR3 covers 14 residues. Trimming removed 1 base at V and 7 bases at J, with 10 bases between. The CDR3 loop reads CASSQVDQGEKLFF. CDR3 in DNA: TGTGCCAGCAGCCAAGTAGATCAGGGTGAAAAACTGTTTTTT.

Ten or more counts support this clonotype. V and J are TRBV6-1 and TRBJ2-1; TRBD1 is a possible D gene (6 bases). This CDR3 is 15 amino acids long. Germline V gives CDR1 MNHNS, CDR2 SASEGT. Trimming removed 5 bases at V and 9 bases at J, with 20 bases between. Here the CDR3 reads CASSKTGPPRIEQFF. Here the CDR3 DNA reads TGTGCCAGCAGTAAGACAGGTCCCCCCCGCATTGAGCAGTTCTTC.

This clonotype was seen many times. V gene TRBV6-6 combines with J gene TRBJ1-6, with TRBD1 matching 7 bases. The CDR3 has 16 amino acids. Germline V gives CDR1 MNHNY, CDR2 SVGAGI (reference sequence). The V gene end was trimmed by 5 bases and the J gene end by 1 base; junction bases not matched to a gene: 5. DNA for the CDR3: TGTGCCAGCAGTACAGGGGTCGGGTCCTATAATTCACCCCTCCACTTT. Encoded protein: CASSTGVGSYNSPLHF.